The clone carrying this T cell receptor (beta chain) was counted at least ten times. The antigen is unknown. This specimen comes from a study of Graves' ophthalmopathy and Graves' hyperthyroidism. The study's findings and limits: Most thyroid-expanded clonotypes exceeding 0.001 frequency were also found in blood.

The authors amplified TCR beta CDR3 regions from RNA transcripts. First-round RT-PCR used HTBI primers; second-round multiplex PCR followed. One entry per CDR3 protein results from TCRdb running MiXCR on the multiplex PCR reads. The table includes almost 750,000 distinct CDR3 sequences, 40% detected once. This CDR3 spans 14 amino acids. V was trimmed by 1 base and J by 4 bases, leaving 8 bases between them. Germline V lookup: CDR1 SEHNR, CDR2 FQNEAQ (reference sequence). Each donor who had ophthalmopathy showed moderate-to-severe activity, a CAS of ≥3, a NOSPECS of ≥4, and a duration under 3 months. Other autoimmune diseases, uncontrolled infections, pregnancy or lactation excluded patients from enrollment.

Source material: peripheral blood. The TCR comes from an adult man with Graves' ophthalmopathy. The chain employs TRBV7-9 and TRBJ1-3; D is possibly TRBD1 (5 bases). The CDR3 region is CASSLGDRGNTIYF. DNA for the CDR3: TGTGCCAGCAGCTTAGGGGACCGGGGAAACACCATATATTTT.